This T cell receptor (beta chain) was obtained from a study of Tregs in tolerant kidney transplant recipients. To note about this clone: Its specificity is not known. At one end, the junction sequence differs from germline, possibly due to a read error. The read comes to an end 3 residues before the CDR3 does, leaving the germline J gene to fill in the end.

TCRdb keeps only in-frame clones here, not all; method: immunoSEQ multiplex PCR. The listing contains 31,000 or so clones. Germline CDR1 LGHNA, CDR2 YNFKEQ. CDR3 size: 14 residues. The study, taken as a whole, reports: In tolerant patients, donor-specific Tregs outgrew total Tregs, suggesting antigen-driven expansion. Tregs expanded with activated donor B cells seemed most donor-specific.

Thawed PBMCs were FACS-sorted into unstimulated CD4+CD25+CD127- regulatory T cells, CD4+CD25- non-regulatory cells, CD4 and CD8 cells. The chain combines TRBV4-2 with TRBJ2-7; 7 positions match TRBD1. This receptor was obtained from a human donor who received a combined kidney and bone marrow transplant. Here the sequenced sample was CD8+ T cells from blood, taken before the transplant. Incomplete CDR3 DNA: TGCGCCAGCAGCCACGATGACAGGGCGGACGAG. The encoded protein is CASSHDDRADE. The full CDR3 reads CASSHDDRADEQYF.